This TCR beta chain was sequenced for a study of cytomegalovirus exposure and HLA in healthy donors. V was trimmed by 6 bases and J by 2 bases, leaving 8 bases between them. The CDR3 contains 12 residues. Germline V gene sequence: CDR1 MNHNY, CDR2 SVGAGI (reference sequence). Study observations and caveats: In an earlier analysis, in several hundred donors, most V segments appeared productive either ~90% or ~30% of the time. A later analysis reportedly identified an Asian-associated ancestry cluster as carrying fewer N-insertions than the roughly 720-donor mean. In a later analysis, TCR association rates varied by HLA locus: DRB1 most, HLA-C fewest.

The PCR employed 60 Vbeta primers together with 13 Jbeta primers. Data came from immunoSEQ multiplex PCR; TCRdb stores just in-frame clones and leaves some out. This sample contains roughly 80,000 clones. Turning to this clone: The target antigen is unknown.

The rearrangement joins TRBV6-6 to TRBJ2-7; no clear D. Source material: PBMCs. The source of this sequence is a woman between 25 and 40 years old in good health and CMV-seronegative. The CDR3: CASRSTAYEQYF. The CDR3 coding sequence is TGTGCCAGCAGGTCTACCGCCTACGAGCAGTACTTC.